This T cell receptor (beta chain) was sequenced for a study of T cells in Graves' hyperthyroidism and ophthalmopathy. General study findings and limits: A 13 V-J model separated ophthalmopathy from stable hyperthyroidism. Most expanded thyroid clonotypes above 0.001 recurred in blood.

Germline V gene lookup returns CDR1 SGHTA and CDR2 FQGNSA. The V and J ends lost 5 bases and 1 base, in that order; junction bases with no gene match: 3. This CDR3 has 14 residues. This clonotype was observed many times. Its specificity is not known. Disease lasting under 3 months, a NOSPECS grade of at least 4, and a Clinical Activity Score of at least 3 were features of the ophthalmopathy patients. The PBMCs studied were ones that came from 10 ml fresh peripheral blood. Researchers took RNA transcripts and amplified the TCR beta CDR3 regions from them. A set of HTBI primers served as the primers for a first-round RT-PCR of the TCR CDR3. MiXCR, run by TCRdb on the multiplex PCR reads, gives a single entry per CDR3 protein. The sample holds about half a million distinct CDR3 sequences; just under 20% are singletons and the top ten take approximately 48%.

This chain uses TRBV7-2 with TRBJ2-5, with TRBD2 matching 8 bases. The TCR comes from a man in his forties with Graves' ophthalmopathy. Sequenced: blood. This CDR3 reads CASSLGLAQETQYF. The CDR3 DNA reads TGTGCCAGCAGCCTAGGACTAGCCCAAGAGACCCAGTACTTC. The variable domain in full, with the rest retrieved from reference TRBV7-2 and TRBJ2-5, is GAGVSQSPSNKVTEKGKDVELRCDPISGHTALYWYRQSLGQGLEFLIYFQGNSAPDKSGLPSDRFSAERTGGSVSTLTIQRTQQEDSAVYLCASSLGLAQETQYFGPGTRLLVL.